Each of the 30 T cell receptor beta chains below was sequenced from the same sample in a study of cytomegalovirus exposure and HLA in healthy donors. The PCR used 60 Vbeta and 13 Jbeta primers. TCRdb keeps only in-frame clones here, not all; method: immunoSEQ multiplex PCR. The table has over 150,000 clones, roughly 77% seen once. The specimen sequenced was PBMCs. Receptors were obtained from a young woman in good health and CMV-seropositive.

V usage is TRBV19 and J usage is TRBJ2-2, with D possibly TRBD2 on 5 matching bases. This CDR3 spans 17 amino acids. CDR1 is LNHDA and CDR2 is SQIVND in the germline V gene (reference sequence). The V end lost 5 bases, the J end lost 5 bases, and 21 bases lay between the germline ends. The DNA of the CDR3 is TGTGCCAGTAGTCCCGGACCGAGGGCAAGAGGGACCGGGGAGCTGTTTTTT. The encoded protein is CASSPGPRARGTGELFF.

This chain connects TRBV5-6 to TRBJ1-1; unclear D gene. V shed 3 bases and J shed 5 bases, with 8 bases lying between them. Germline V gene lookup returns CDR1 SGHDT and CDR2 YYEEEE. The CDR3 consists of 12 residues. CDR3 in amino acids: CASSWGGTEAFF. CDR3 nucleotide sequence: TGTGCCAGCAGCTGGGGAGGGACTGAAGCTTTCTTT.

The chain combines TRBV2 with TRBJ2-1, with 8 nucleotides matching TRBD2. The CDR3 contains 15 residues. Germline assignment: CDR1 SNHLY and CDR2 FYNNEI. V gave up 4 bases and J gave up 8 bases; unmatched junction bases: 10. CDR3 in DNA: TGTGCCAGCAGTGGAGACGGGAGGGTAGCGGATGAGCAGTTCTTC. This encodes CASSGDGRVADEQFF.

The V and J genes are TRBV28 and TRBJ2-7; tentatively, D is TRBD2 (5 bases). V dropped 2 bases and J dropped 10 bases, with 12 bases sitting between them. This CDR3 is built from 12 residues. Per the germline V gene, CDR1 is MDHEN and CDR2 is SYDVKM. The CDR3 region is CASSLRAGIQYF. The DNA of the CDR3 is TGTGCCAGCAGTTTACGGGCCGGGATCCAGTACTTC.

The V gene is TRBV11-2, the J gene TRBJ2-6, with 7 bases aligning to TRBD2. The CDR3 is 16 amino acids. After removal of 1 base from V and 4 bases from J, the junction contained 4 bases not matched to a gene. The germline gives CDR1 SGHAT, CDR2 FQNNGV. The CDR3 nucleotides are TGTGCCAGCAGCTTAGCTCCAGCGGGAGGGGCCAACGTCCTGACTTTC. This gives the protein CASSLAPAGGANVLTF.

The chain uses TRBV27 and TRBJ2-7, with TRBD2 identical over 10 bases. Germline V gene lookup returns CDR1 MNHEY and CDR2 SMNVEV (reference sequence). J was trimmed by 7 bases and V by 6 bases; bases with no gene match: 6. CDR3 length equals 13 residues. CDR3 in amino acids: CASSHRLAGEQYF. CDR3 sequence (DNA): TGTGCCAGCAGCCACAGACTAGCGGGTGAGCAGTACTTC.

The V gene is TRBV28, the J gene TRBJ1-4, with D uncertain. CDR3 length equals 13 residues. Per germline, CDR1 MDHEN and CDR2 SYDVKM. The V end was cut by 6 bases, the J end by 7 bases, with 12 bases between. The CDR3 sequence is CASRERVVEKLFF. CDR3 nucleotide sequence: TGTGCCAGCAGGGAGAGGGTGGTTGAAAAACTGTTTTTT.

The chain employs TRBV19 and TRBJ2-3; 10 nucleotides align to TRBD2. V was pared by 5 bases and J by 1 base, with 3 bases of the junction left unmatched. This CDR3 is built from 15 residues. Germline V gene sequence: CDR1 LNHDA, CDR2 SQIVND (reference sequence). CDR3 in amino acids: CASSLAGVGTDTQYF. CDR3 bases: TGTGCCAGTAGTCTAGCGGGAGTGGGCACAGATACGCAGTATTTT.

This rearrangement joins TRBV7-6 to TRBJ2-1, with 12 nucleotides matching TRBD1. Per the germline V gene, CDR1 is SGHVS and CDR2 is FNYEAQ. The CDR3 has 20 residues. V was clipped by 1 base and J by 5 bases; unmatched bases: 15. The CDR3, as DNA: TGTGCCAGCAGCTTAGTCTCATCGGTGGGACAGGGGGCGCGGAACAATGAGCAGTTCTTC. This sequence encodes CASSLVSSVGQGARNNEQFF.

This sequence joins TRBV29-1 and TRBJ1-2; tentative D call: TRBD1 (5 bases). This CDR3 has 12 amino acids. The germline V gene has CDR1 SQVTM and CDR2 ANQGSEA. CDR3 protein: CSCGARVGGYTF. The CDR3 DNA is TGCAGTTGTGGGGCCAGGGTCGGGGGCTACACCTTC.

The V call is TRBV9, the J call TRBJ2-1, with a possible D match to TRBD2 (5 bases). The V end lost 0 bases, the J end lost 0 bases, and 13 bases lay between the germline ends. Germline CDR1 and CDR2: SGDLS and YYNGEE. The CDR3 consists of 17 residues. Here the CDR3 DNA reads TGTGCCAGCAGCGTAGGTAGTAGGGCGGGCTCCTACAATGAGCAGTTCTTC. It yields the protein CASSVGSRAGSYNEQFF.

This sequence joins TRBV2 and TRBJ2-1; TRBD2 aligns across 16 bases. This CDR3 has 15 amino acids. The V and J ends lost 7 bases and 6 bases, in that order; junction bases with no gene match: 3. Germline V lookup: CDR1 SNHLY, CDR2 FYNNEI. Here the CDR3 DNA reads TGTGCCAGCACCGGGACTAGCGGGAGGGCCAATGAGCAGTTCTTC. Amino acids: CASTGTSGRANEQFF.

V is TRBV5-1 and J is TRBJ2-3, with 11 bases fitting TRBD2. The CDR3 covers 16 residues. J gave up 0 bases and V 1 base, and 1 base lay outside the gene matches. The germline CDR1 and CDR2 sequences are SGHRS and YFSETQ. CDR3 protein: CASSLRLAGSTDTQYF. The CDR3 DNA is TGCGCCAGCAGCTTGAGACTAGCGGGGAGCACAGATACGCAGTATTTT. Filled out from reference TRBV5-1 and TRBJ2-3, the complete variable domain reads KAGVTQTPRYLIKTRGQQVTLSCSPISGHRSVSWYQQTPGQGLQFLFEYFSETQRNKGNFPGRFSGRQFSNSRSEMNVSTLELGDSALYLCASSLRLAGSTDTQYFGPGTRLTVL.

The chain links TRBV18 to TRBJ2-2; 9 positions match TRBD1. The germline V gene encodes CDR1 KGHSH and CDR2 LQKENI. This CDR3 is built from 15 residues. Trimming cost V 2 bases and J 6 bases; bases outside gene matches: 4. The CDR3 DNA reads as TGTGCCAGCTCACCAACTCGACAGGGGGCCGGGGAGCTGTTTTTT. It codes for CASSPTRQGAGELFF.

A remark on this clone: With a much larger clone just one base away, this may be a read error. V and J are TRBV29-1 and TRBJ2-7; 7 nucleotides match TRBD2. The length of the CDR3 is 17 residues. CDR1 is SQVTM, CDR2 ANQGSEA, per germline. J lost 6 bases, V lost 5 bases, and 22 bases had no gene match. The CDR3 sequence is CSVSGRPGTRGSGEQYF. CDR3 nucleotides: TGCAGCGTTTCCGGGCGACCCGGGACTCGCGGGAGCGGCGAGCAGTACTTC.

The V and J genes are TRBV28 and TRBJ1-6; 10 positions agree with TRBD1. In germline, CDR1 is MDHEN, CDR2 SYDVKM. The CDR3 has 15 residues. V shed 4 bases and J 9 bases; nucleotides not matched to a gene: 6. The CDR3 bases are TGTGCCAGCAGTTCAACCGGGACAGGGGCTTCACCCCTCCACTTT. As protein: CASSSTGTGASPLHF. The full variable domain, its missing parts supplied by reference TRBV28 and TRBJ1-6, is DVKVTQSSRYLVKRTGEKVFLECVQDMDHENMFWYRQDPGLGLRLIYFSYDVKMKEKGDIPEGYSVSREKKERFSLILESASTNQTSMYLCASSSTGTGASPLHFGNGTRLTVT.

The rearrangement links TRBV14 to TRBJ2-2, with 10 nucleotides matching TRBD2. This CDR3 is built from 17 residues. Per germline, CDR1 SGHDN and CDR2 FVKESK. J was trimmed by 6 bases and V by 2 bases; bases with no gene match: 9. CDR3 DNA: TGTGCCAGCAGCCAAATCCCGAGCGGGAGGGCCGCCGGGGAGCTGTTTTTT. This gives the protein CASSQIPSGRAAGELFF.

This clone appeared a few times. CDR3 DNA: TGTGCCAGTAGTATTATCAGGGAAAGGGATCAGCCCCAGCATTTT. This codes for CASSIIRERDQPQHF. V is TRBV19 and J is TRBJ1-5, with a tentative D call TRBD1 (5 bases). V dropped 3 bases and J dropped 5 bases, with 14 bases sitting between them. Germline assignment: CDR1 LNHDA and CDR2 SQIVND (reference sequence). The CDR3 sequence is 15 residues long.

As regards this clone: Compared with germline, one end of the junction differs, possibly owing to a read error. V is TRBV7-9 and J is TRBJ2-1; 14 positions match TRBD2. This CDR3 comprises 18 residues. The germline V gene has CDR1 SEHNR and CDR2 FQNEAQ (reference sequence). CDR3 nucleotides: TGTTCCAGCAGAGACTCCGGGACTAGCGGGAGCCTATACAATGAGCAGTTCTTC. Encoded protein: CSSRDSGTSGSLYNEQFF.

This chain links TRBV7-9 with TRBJ2-7; the D gene is possibly TRBD1 (6 bases). Germline lookup yields CDR1 SEHNR and CDR2 FQNEAQ (reference sequence). The V end was cut by 5 bases, the J end by 3 bases, with 11 bases between. The CDR3 covers 13 residues. DNA of the CDR3: TGTGCCAGCAGCCCTCCGGGACACTACGAGCAGTACTTC. Translation: CASSPPGHYEQYF.

The rearrangement joins TRBV2 to TRBJ2-5; 13 positions agree with TRBD2. The last part of the DNA fits TRBJ2-7 better; the J call may be wrong. There are 18 residues in the CDR3. The germline CDR1 and CDR2 sequences are SNHLY and FYNNEI. The CDR3 DNA reads as TGTGCCAGCAGCCCACCGAGGAGTGGACTAGCGGGAGCGGACGAGCAGTACTTC. This sequence encodes CASSPPRSGLAGADEQYF.

This chain links TRBV5-4 with TRBJ1-2; possibly TRBD1 for D (6 bases). Germline CDR1 reads SGHNT; CDR2 reads YYREEE (reference sequence). The CDR3 has 13 residues. V was pared by 2 bases and J by 8 bases, with 13 bases between. This CDR3 is CASSLDRFGGYTF. The CDR3 DNA is TGTGCCAGCAGCTTAGACAGGTTCGGAGGCTACACCTTC.

The V call is TRBV2, the J call TRBJ2-5, with 11 bases matching TRBD2. The DNA end favors TRBJ2-7, so the J call may be wrong. This CDR3 comprises 14 residues. The germline V gene has CDR1 SNHLY and CDR2 FYNNEI. CDR3 in amino acids: CASAAGTSGYEQYF. For the CDR3, the DNA is TGTGCCAGCGCCGCCGGGACTAGCGGCTACGAGCAGTACTTC.

The chain couples TRBV2 to TRBJ2-7, with D maybe TRBD2 (5 bases). The CDR3 totals 13 residues. The V end was cut by 6 bases, the J end by 5 bases, with 14 bases between. Germline CDR1 reads SNHLY; CDR2 reads FYNNEI. Here the CDR3 reads CASSGLPGHEQYF. DNA of the CDR3: TGTGCCAGCAGCGGACTCCCTGGCCACGAGCAGTACTTC.

The V and J genes are TRBV28 and TRBJ2-5, with D uncertain. V lost 6 bases, J lost 7 bases, and 9 bases lay in between. CDR1 and CDR2 from the germline V gene are MDHEN and SYDVKM. This CDR3 comprises 11 residues. This CDR3 reads CASRERRTQYF. The DNA for the CDR3 is TGTGCCAGCAGGGAGCGTAGGACCCAGTACTTC.

This clone came up once. This chain uses TRBV5-1 with TRBJ2-2, with D possibly TRBD2 on 6 matching bases. V lost 4 bases, J lost 0 bases, and 19 bases lay in between. Germline lookup yields CDR1 SGHRS and CDR2 YFSETQ. There are 18 residues in the CDR3. CDR3 residues: CASSQAGRWQANTGELFF. DNA of the CDR3: TGCGCCAGCAGCCAGGCGGGGCGGTGGCAGGCGAACACCGGGGAGCTGTTTTTT.

This clone came up once. The rearrangement joins TRBV6-1 to TRBJ2-2, with D tentatively TRBD1 (7 bases). Germline V CDR1 and CDR2: MNHNS, SASEGT. Trimming stripped 6 bases from V and 1 base from J, with 12 bases between. CDR3 length: 15 residues. The CDR3 DNA follows: TGTGCCAGCAGGGAGGGACAGTGGAACACCGGGGAGCTGTTTTTT. It specifies CASREGQWNTGELFF.

The CDR3 DNA reads TGTGCCAGCAGCCCCCAGGGGTCTCCCTACGAGCAGTACTTC. Protein: CASSPQGSPYEQYF. The gene calls are TRBV27 and TRBJ2-5, with TRBD1 as a possible D gene (6 bases). The closer fit of TRBJ2-7 to the DNA end suggests the J call may be wrong. The CDR3 length is 14 residues. The germline V gene has CDR1 MNHEY and CDR2 SMNVEV (reference sequence).

This sequence joins TRBV5-8 and TRBJ2-5; TRBD2 might be the D (6 bases). The germline V gene encodes CDR1 SGHTS and CDR2 YDEGEE. V lost 0 bases, J lost 5 bases, and 11 bases lay in between. This CDR3 is built from 14 residues. The CDR3 loop reads CASSLGREAETQYF. CDR3 DNA: TGTGCCAGCAGCTTGGGCAGGGAGGCGGAGACCCAGTACTTC.

The rearrangement links TRBV19 to TRBJ2-7, with no clear D. Germline CDR1 and CDR2: LNHDA and SQIVND (reference sequence). The CDR3 totals 13 residues. Trimming took off 4 bases at V and 2 bases at J, with 9 bases between the two ends. CDR3 in DNA: TGTGCCAGTAGTAAGGTCGGAGCCTACGAGCAGTACTTC. It codes for CASSKVGAYEQYF. Full variable domain (outside the CDR3, taken from reference TRBV19 and TRBJ2-7): DGGITQSPKYLFRKEGQNVTLSCEQNLNHDAMYWYRQDPGQGLRLIYYSQIVNDFQKGDIAEGYSVSREKKESFPLTVTSAQKNPTAFYLCASSKVGAYEQYFGPGTRLTVT.